This T cell receptor (beta chain) was sequenced for a study of metastatic and nonmetastatic thyroid tumors. Whole-study results and caveats: It was reported that TCR beta diversity was significantly higher in malignant thyroid tumors than benign nodules, in blood and tumor.

With 7 bases removed from V and 8 bases from J, the gap between germline ends came to 14 bases. The CDR3 is 12 residues long. Germline CDR1 reads MDHEN; CDR2 reads SYDVKM. This clone was observed a handful of times. Its antigen is as yet unknown. Authors' processing steps: Across clinicopathological groups, CDR3 differences served as the basis for building a distant-metastasis classifier for papillary thyroid cancer. With MiXCR, TCRdb reprocessed the PCR reads. TCRdb's processing, not the authors' own work, is the source of the V and J calls. The sample includes some 17,000 clones, roughly a fifth of them seen just once. All patients reached thyroid surgery having received no treatment beforehand.

The chain is built from TRBV28 and TRBJ1-1; D might be TRBD1 (6 bases). The sequence was collected from a female donor with papillary thyroid cancer or a benign thyroid nodule (not recorded which). Some clones in this sample may be carry-over from other donors' samples. The sequencing input was adjacent normal tissue. The DNA of the CDR3 is TGTGCCAGCACCTTGGACAGATTCGAAGCTTTCTTT. Translation: CASTLDRFEAFF.